This T cell receptor beta chain stems from a study of OX40 agonist ivuxolimab in advanced cancers. The germline V gene has CDR1 SGHTA and CDR2 FQGTGA. The CDR3 has 13 amino acids. Trimming pared 4 bases from V and 2 bases from J, leaving 8 bases between. Blood samples were obtained at baseline, cycle 4 day 1, and cycle 7 day 1. The protocol was immunoSEQ multiplex PCR, while the TCRdb copy is restricted to in-frame clones and leaves out a portion. This repertoire shows under 85,000 clones, around 86% found once; its top ten account for over 0.2%. In its sample, this clone was seen a few times. The chain carries TRBV7-3 and TRBJ1-1; D not resolved. The TCR was taken from an adult with an advanced solid tumor such as melanoma, head and neck, liver or kidney cancer. This sample comprised CD4+ or CD8+ T cells sorted from blood, obtained in a trial of the OX40 agonist ivuxolimab. The DNA for the CDR3 is TGTGCCAGCAGCTCCGGACCCAACACTGAAGCTTTCTTT. It encodes CASSSGPNTEAFF.